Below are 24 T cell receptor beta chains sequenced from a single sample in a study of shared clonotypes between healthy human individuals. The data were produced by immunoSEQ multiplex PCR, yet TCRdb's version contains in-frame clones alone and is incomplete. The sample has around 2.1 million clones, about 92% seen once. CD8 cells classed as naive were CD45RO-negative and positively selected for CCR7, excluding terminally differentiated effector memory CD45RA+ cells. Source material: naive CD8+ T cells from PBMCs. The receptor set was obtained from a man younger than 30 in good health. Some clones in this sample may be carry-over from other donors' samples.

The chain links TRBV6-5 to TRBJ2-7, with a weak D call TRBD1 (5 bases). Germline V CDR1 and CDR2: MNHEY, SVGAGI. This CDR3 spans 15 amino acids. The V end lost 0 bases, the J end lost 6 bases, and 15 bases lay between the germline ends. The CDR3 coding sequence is TGTGCCAGCAGTTACTCGCCAGGGTCCAATGGCGAGCAGTACTTC. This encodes CASSYSPGSNGEQYF.

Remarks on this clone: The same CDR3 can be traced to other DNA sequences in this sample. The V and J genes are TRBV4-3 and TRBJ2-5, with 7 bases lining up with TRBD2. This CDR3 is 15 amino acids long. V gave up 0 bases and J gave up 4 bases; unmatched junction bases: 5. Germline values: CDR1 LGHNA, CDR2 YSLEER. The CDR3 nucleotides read TGCGCCAGCAGCCAAGAGGCCGGGGGGAGAGAGACCCAGTACTTC. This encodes CASSQEAGGRETQYF.

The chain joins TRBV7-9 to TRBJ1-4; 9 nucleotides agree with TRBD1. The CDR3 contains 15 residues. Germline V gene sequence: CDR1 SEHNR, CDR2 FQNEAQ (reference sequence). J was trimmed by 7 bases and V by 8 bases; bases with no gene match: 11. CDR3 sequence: CASGPGQGWGEKLFF. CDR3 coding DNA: TGTGCCAGCGGACCGGGACAGGGTTGGGGTGAAAAACTGTTTTTT.

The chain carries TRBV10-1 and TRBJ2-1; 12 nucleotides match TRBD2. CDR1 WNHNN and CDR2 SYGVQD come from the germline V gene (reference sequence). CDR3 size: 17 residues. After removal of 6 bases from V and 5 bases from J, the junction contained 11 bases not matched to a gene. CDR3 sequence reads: CASREGVTSGGHNEQFF. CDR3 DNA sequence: TGCGCCAGCAGGGAAGGAGTCACTAGCGGGGGGCACAATGAGCAGTTCTTC.

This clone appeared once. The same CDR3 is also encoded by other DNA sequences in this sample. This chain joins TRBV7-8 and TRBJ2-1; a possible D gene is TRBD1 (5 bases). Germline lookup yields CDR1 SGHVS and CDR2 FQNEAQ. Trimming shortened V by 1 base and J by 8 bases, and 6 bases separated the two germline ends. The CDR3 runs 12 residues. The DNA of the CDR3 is TGTGCCAGCAGCTTAGTGGGGCATGAGCAGTTCTTC. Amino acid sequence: CASSLVGHEQFF.

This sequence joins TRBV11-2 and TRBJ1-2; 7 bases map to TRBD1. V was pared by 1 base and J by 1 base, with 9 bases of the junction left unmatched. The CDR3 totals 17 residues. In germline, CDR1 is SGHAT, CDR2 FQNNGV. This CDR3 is CASSLVAGQSVNYGYTF. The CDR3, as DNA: TGTGCCAGCAGCTTAGTTGCGGGACAGTCGGTTAACTATGGCTACACCTTC.

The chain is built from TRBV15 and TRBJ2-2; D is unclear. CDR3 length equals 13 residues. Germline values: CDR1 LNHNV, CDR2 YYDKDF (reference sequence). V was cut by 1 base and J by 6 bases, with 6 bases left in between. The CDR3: CATSRGRAGELFF. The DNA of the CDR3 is TGTGCCACCAGCAGAGGACGGGCCGGGGAGCTGTTTTTT.

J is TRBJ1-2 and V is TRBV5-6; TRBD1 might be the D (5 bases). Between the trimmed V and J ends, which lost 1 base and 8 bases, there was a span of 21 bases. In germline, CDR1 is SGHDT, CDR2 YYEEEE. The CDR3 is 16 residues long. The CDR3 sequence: CASSLSRDPIPYGYTF. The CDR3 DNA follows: TGTGCCAGCAGCTTGAGTCGGGACCCTATCCCCTACGGCTACACCTTC.

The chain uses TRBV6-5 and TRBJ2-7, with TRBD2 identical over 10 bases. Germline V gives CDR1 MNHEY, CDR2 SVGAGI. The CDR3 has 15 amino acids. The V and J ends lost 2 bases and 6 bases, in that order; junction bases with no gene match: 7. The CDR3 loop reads CASSYDSGRPVEQYF. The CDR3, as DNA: TGTGCCAGCAGTTACGATAGCGGGAGGCCAGTCGAGCAGTACTTC.

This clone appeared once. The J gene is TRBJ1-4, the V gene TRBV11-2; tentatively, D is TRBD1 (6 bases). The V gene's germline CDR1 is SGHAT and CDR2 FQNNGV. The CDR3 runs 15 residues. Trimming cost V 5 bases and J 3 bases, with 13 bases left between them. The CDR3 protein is CASSKRGSANEKLFF. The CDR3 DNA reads TGTGCCAGCAGCAAAAGGGGGTCGGCTAATGAAAAACTGTTTTTT.

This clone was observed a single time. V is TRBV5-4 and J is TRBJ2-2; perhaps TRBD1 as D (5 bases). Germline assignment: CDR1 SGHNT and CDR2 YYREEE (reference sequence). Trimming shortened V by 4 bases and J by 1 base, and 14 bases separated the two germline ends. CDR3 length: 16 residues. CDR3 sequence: CASSPPWGMNTGELFF. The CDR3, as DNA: TGTGCCAGCAGCCCACCTTGGGGCATGAACACCGGGGAGCTGTTTTTT. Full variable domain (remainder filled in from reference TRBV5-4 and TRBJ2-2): ETGVTQSPTHLIKTRGQQVTLRCSSQSGHNTVSWYQQALGQGPQFIFQYYREEENGRGNFPPRFSGLQFPNYSSELNVNALELDDSALYLCASSPPWGMNTGELFFGEGSRLTVL.

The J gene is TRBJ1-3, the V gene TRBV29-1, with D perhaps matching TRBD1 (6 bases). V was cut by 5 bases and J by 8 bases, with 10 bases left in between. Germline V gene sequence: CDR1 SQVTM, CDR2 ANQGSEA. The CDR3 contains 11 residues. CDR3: CSVSQGYTIYF. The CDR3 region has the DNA TGCAGCGTTTCACAGGGATACACCATATATTTT. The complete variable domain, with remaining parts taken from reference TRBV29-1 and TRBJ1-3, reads SAVISQKPSRDICQRGTSLTIQCQVDSQVTMMFWYRQQPGQSLTLIATANQGSEATYESGFVIDKFPISRPNLTFSTLTVSNMSPEDSSIYLCSVSQGYTIYFGEGSWLTVV.

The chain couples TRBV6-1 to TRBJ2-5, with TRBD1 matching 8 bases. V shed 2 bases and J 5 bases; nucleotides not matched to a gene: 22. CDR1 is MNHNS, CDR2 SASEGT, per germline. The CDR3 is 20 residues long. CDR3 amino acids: CASSEYFLEEDRALGETQYF. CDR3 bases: TGTGCCAGCAGTGAATATTTTCTGGAAGAGGACAGGGCACTTGGGGAGACCCAGTACTTC.

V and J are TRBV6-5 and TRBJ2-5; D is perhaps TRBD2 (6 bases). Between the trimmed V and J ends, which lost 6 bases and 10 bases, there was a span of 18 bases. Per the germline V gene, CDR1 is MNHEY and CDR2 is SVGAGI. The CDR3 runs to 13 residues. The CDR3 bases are TGTGCCAGCAGCCCCGTGGTGGAGGGGATCCAGTACTTC. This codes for CASSPVVEGIQYF.

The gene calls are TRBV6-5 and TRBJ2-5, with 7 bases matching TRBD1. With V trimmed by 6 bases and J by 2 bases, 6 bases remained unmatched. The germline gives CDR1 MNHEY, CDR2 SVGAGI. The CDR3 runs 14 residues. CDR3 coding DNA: TGTGCCAGCAGCAAGGACAGGCTACAAGAGACCCAGTACTTC. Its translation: CASSKDRLQETQYF.

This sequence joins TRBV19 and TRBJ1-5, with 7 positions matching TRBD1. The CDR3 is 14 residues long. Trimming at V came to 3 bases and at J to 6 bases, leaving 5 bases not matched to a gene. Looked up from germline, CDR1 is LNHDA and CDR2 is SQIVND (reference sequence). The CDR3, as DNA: TGTGCCAGTAGTATTTCGCACAGGGGTCAGCCCCAGCATTTT. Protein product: CASSISHRGQPQHF.

Here the CDR3 DNA reads TGTGCCAGCAGTGACTTCTTTGGGGGACGTGATACGCAGTATTTT. The encoded protein is CASSDFFGGRDTQYF. The chain links TRBV25-1 to TRBJ2-3; D may correspond to TRBD1 or TRBD2 (5 bases each). In germline, CDR1 is MGHDK, CDR2 SYGVNS. Trimming removed 3 bases at V and 6 bases at J, with 16 bases between. The CDR3 loop spans 15 amino acids.

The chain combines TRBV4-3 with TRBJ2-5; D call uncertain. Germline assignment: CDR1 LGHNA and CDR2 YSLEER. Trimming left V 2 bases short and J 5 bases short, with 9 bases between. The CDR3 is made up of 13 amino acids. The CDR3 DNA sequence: TGCGCCAGCAGCCAACATAGGTGGGAGACCCAGTACTTC. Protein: CASSQHRWETQYF.

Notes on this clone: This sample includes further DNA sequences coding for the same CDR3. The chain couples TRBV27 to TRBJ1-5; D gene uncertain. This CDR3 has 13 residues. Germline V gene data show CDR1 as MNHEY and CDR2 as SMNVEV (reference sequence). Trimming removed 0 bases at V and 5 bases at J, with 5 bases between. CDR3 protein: CASSLSVYQPQHF. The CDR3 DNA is TGTGCCAGCAGTTTATCTGTTTATCAGCCCCAGCATTTT.

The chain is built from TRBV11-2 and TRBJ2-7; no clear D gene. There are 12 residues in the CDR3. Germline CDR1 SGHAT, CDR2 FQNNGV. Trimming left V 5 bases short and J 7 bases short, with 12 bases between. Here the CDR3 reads CASSTDPKEQYF. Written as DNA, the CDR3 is TGTGCCAGCAGCACGGACCCAAAGGAGCAGTACTTC.

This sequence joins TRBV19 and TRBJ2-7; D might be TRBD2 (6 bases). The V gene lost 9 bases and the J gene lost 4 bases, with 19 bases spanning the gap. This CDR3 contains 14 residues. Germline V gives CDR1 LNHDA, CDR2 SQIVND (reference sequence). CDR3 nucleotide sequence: TGTGCCAGCGCGCTGGGGAGTGGACTATACGAGCAGTACTTC. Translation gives CASALGSGLYEQYF.

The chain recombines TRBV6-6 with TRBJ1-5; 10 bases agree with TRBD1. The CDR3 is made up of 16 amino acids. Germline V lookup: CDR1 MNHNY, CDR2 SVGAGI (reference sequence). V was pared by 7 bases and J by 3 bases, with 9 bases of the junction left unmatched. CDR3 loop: CASIPGQGGFNQPQHF. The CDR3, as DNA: TGTGCCAGCATCCCCGGACAGGGGGGCTTCAATCAGCCCCAGCATTTT.

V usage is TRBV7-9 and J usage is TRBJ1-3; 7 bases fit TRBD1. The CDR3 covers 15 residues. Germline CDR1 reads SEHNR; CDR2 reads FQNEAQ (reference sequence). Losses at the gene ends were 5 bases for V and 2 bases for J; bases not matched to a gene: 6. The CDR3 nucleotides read TGTGCCAGCAGCCCTCGACAGGGTACTGGAAACACCATATATTTT. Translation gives CASSPRQGTGNTIYF.

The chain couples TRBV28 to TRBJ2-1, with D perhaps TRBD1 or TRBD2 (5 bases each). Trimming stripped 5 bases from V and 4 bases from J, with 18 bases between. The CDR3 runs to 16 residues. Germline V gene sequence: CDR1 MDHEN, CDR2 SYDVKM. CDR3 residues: CASSPRVGVAYNEQFF. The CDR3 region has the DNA TGTGCCAGCAGTCCCAGGGTGGGAGTAGCTTACAATGAGCAGTTCTTC. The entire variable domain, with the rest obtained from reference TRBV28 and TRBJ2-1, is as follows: DVKVTQSSRYLVKRTGEKVFLECVQDMDHENMFWYRQDPGLGLRLIYFSYDVKMKEKGDIPEGYSVSREKKERFSLILESASTNQTSMYLCASSPRVGVAYNEQFFGPGTRLTVL.